Reported below is one TCR beta chain. These data are taken from a study of early stage breast cancer tumors. Between the trimmed V and J ends, which lost 4 bases and 4 bases, there was a span of 11 bases. CDR1 and CDR2 from the germline V gene are SGDLS and YYNGEE. The CDR3 is made up of 13 amino acids. This table comes from immunoSEQ multiplex PCR, and its TCRdb copy is limited to in-frame clones, with some not included. Found here are under 45,000 clones, 70% to 80% of them singletons; the top ten hold 7.2%. This clonotype originated in a person aged 45-60 years with breast cancer. This sequence joins TRBV9 and TRBJ1-1, with D possibly matching TRBD1 (5 bases). Sequenced sample: blood. The CDR3 DNA follows: TGTGCCAGCAGCCTTAGGGGTGGCACTGAAGCTTTCTTT. Translated, it gives CASSLRGGTEAFF.